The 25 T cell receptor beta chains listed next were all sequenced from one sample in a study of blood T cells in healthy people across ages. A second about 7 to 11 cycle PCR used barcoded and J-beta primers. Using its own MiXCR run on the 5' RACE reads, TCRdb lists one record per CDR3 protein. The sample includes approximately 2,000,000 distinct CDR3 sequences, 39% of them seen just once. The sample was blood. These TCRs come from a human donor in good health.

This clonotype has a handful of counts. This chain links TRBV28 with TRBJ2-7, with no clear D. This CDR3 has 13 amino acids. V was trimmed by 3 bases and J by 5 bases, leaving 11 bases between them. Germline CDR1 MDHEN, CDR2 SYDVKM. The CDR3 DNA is TGTGCCAGCAGTTTCCACAACCGCAACGAGCAGTACTTC. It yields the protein CASSFHNRNEQYF. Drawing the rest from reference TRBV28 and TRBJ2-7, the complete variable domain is DVKVTQSSRYLVKRTGEKVFLECVQDMDHENMFWYRQDPGLGLRLIYFSYDVKMKEKGDIPEGYSVSREKKERFSLILESASTNQTSMYLCASSFHNRNEQYFGPGTRLTVT.

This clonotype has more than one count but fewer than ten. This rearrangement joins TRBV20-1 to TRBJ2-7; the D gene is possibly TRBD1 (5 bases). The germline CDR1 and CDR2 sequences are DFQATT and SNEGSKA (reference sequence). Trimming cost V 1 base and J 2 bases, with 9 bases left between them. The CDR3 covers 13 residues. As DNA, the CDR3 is TGCAGTGCTAGAGGGCAGGGCACCTACGAGCAGTACTTC. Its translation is CSARGQGTYEQYF.

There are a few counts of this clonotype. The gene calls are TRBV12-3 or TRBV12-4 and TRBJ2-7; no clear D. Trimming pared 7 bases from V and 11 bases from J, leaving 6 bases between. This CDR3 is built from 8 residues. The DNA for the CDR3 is TGTGCCAGCACCTCGAAGTACTTC. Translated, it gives CASTSKYF.

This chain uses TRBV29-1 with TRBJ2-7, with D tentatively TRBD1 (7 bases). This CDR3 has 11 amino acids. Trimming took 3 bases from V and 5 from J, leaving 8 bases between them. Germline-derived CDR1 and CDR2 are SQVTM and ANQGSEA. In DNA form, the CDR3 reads TGCAGCGTTGACAGGGGGGACGAGCAGTACTTC. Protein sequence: CSVDRGDEQYF.

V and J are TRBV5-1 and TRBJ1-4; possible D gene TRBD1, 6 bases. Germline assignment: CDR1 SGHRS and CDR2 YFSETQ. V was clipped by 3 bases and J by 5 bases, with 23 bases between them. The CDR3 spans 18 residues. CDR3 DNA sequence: TGCGCCAGCAGCTATCGAGCGAGAGGGGGACCAAGAAATGAAAAACTGTTTTTT. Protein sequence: CASSYRARGGPRNEKLFF.

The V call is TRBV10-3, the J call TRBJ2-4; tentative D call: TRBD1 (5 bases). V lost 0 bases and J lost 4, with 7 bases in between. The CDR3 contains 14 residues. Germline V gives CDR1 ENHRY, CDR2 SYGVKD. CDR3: CAISESGPKNIQYF. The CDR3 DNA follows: TGTGCCATCAGTGAGTCGGGGCCGAAAAACATTCAGTACTTC.

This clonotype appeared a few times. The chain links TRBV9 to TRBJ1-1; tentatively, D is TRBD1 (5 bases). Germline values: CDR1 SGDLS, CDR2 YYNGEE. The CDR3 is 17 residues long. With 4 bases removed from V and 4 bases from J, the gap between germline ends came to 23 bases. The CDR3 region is CASSSHRGGMRGTEAFF. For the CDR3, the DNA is TGTGCCAGCAGCTCGCACCGGGGGGGGATGAGGGGCACTGAAGCTTTCTTT.

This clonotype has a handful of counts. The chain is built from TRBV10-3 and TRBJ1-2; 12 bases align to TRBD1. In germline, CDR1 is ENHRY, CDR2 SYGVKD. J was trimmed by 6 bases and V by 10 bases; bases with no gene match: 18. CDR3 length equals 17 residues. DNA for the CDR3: TGTGCCAGCTCACCCTACACGGGACAGGGGGCGGTCAATGGCTACACCTTC. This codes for CASSPYTGQGAVNGYTF.

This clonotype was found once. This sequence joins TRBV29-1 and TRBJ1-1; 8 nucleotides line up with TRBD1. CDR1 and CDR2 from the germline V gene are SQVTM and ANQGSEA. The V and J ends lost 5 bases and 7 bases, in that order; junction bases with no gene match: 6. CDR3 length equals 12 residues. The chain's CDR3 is CSVSGQGGEAFF. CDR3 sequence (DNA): TGCAGCGTTTCTGGACAGGGTGGTGAAGCTTTCTTT.

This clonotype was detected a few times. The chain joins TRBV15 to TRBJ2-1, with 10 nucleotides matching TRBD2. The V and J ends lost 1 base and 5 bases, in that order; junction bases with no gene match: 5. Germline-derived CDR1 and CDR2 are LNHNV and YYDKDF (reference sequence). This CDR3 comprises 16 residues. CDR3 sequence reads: CATSRVRLAGDNEQFF. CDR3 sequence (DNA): TGTGCCACCAGCAGAGTTCGGCTAGCGGGGGACAATGAGCAGTTCTTC.

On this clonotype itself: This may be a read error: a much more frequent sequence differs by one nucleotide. Here the CDR3 reads CASVPPEGVYNEQYF. The CDR3 coding sequence is TGTGCCAGCGTCCCCCCTGAAGGCGTCTACAATGAGCAGTACTTC. The chain carries TRBV7-9 and TRBJ2-4; D is unclear. Trimming removed 8 bases from V and 13 bases from J, with 27 bases in between. The CDR3 loop spans 15 amino acids. Looked up from germline, CDR1 is SEHNR and CDR2 is FQNEAQ (reference sequence).

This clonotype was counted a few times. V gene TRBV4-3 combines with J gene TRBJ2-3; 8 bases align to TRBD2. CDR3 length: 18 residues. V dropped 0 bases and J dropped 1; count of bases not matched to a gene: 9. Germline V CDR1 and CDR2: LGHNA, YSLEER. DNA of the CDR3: TGCGCCAGCAGCCAAGACCTAGTAGCGGGGAGCCGCACAGATACGCAGTATTTT. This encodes CASSQDLVAGSRTDTQYF.

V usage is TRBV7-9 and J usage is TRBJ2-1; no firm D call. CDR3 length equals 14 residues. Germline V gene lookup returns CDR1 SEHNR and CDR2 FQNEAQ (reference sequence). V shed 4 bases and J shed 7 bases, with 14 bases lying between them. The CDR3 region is CASSSRTKVNEQFF. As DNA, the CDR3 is TGTGCCAGCAGCTCACGGACCAAAGTAAATGAGCAGTTCTTC.

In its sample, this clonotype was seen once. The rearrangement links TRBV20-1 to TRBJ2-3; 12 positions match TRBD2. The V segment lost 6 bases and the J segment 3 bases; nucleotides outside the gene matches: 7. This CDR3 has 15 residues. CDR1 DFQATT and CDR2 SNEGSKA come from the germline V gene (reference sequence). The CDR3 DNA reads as TGCAGTGCCACCAGACTAGCGGGAGAGACAGATACGCAGTATTTT. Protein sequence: CSATRLAGETDTQYF.

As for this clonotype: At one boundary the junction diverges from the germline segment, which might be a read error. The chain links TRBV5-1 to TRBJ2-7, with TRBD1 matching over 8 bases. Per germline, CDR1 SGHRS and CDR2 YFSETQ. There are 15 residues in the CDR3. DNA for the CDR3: TGCGCCAGCAGCTTGGGGACAGGGATGAGCTACGAGCGGTACTTC. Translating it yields CASSLGTGMSYERYF.

The CDR3 nucleotides are TGCGCCAGCAGCTTGGCTCTCGCTAGCGCGGTACAAACAGATACGCAGTATTTT. Protein sequence: CASSLALASAVQTDTQYF. The chain employs TRBV5-1 and TRBJ2-3; D might be TRBD2 (6 bases). Germline values: CDR1 SGHRS, CDR2 YFSETQ. The CDR3 is 18 residues long. Trimming pared 0 bases from V and 3 bases from J, leaving 20 bases between.

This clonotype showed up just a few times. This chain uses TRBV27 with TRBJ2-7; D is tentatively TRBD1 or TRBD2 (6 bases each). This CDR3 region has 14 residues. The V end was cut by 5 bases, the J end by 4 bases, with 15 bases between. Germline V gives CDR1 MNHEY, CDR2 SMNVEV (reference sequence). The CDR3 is CASSTDSGAYEQYF. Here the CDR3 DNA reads TGTGCCAGCAGTACTGATTCGGGGGCATACGAGCAGTACTTC.

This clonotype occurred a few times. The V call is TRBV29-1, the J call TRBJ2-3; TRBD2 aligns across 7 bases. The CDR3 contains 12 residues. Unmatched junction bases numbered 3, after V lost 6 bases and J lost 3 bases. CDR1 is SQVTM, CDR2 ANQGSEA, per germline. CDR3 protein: CSVREGTDTQYF. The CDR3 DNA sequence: TGCAGCGTCAGGGAGGGAACAGATACGCAGTATTTT.

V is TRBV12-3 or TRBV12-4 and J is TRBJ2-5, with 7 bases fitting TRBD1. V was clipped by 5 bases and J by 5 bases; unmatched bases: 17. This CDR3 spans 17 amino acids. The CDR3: CASSPDRRQRTGETQYF. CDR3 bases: TGTGCCAGCAGTCCGGACAGGCGCCAAAGGACTGGGGAGACCCAGTACTTC.

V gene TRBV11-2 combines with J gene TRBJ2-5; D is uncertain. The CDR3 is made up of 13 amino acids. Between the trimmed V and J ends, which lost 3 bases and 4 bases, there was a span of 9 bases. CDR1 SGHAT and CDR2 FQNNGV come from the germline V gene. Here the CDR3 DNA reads TGTGCCAGCAGCTTTACTCTCTTAGAGACCCAGTACTTC. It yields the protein CASSFTLLETQYF.

The CDR3 region has the DNA TGTGCCAGCAGTTTAATGGCCCGCGGGACAGGTCATGGCTACACCTTC. It specifies CASSLMARGTGHGYTF. The chain joins TRBV12-3 or TRBV12-4 to TRBJ1-2; 8 positions agree with TRBD1. Trimming at V came to 2 bases and at J to 6 bases, leaving 11 bases not matched to a gene. The CDR3 extends over 16 amino acids.

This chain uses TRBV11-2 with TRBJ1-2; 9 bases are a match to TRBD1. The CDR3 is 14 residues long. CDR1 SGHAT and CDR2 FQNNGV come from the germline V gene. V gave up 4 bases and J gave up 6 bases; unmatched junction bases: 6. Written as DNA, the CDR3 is TGTGCCAGCAGCTATAGGGGACAGGGTGATGGCTACACCTTC. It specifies CASSYRGQGDGYTF.

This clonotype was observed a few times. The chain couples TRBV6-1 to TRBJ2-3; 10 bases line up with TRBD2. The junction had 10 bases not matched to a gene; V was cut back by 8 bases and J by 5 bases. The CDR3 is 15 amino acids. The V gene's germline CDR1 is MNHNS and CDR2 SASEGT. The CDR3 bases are TGTGCCAGCCTAGCGGGGGCTCTTTCGGGAGATACGCAGTATTTT. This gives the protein CASLAGALSGDTQYF.

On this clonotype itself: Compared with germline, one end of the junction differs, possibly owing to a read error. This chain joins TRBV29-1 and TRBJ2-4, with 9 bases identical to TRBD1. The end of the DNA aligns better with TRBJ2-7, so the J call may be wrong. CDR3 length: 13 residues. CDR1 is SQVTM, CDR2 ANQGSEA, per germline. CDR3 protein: CSAGGQGRREQYF. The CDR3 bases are TGTAGCGCTGGAGGACAGGGGAGGCGCGAGCAGTACTTC.

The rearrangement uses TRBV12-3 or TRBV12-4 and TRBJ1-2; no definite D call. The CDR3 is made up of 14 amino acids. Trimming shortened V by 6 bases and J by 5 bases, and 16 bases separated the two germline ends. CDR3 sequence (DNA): TGTGCCAGCAGCTTATCACCGACGTTATATGGCTACACCTTC. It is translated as CASSLSPTLYGYTF.